This TCR beta chain was obtained from a study of regulatory T cells in long-lasting Graves disease. General study results and limits: The study found lower TCR diversity in persistent Graves' patients than in newly diagnosed ones.

Trimming removed 7 bases at V and 1 base at J, with 11 bases between. Germline V gene data show CDR1 as SGHRS and CDR2 as YFSETQ. The CDR3 sequence is 13 residues long. This clonotype has at least ten counts. What it recognizes is unknown. Arm-PCR of CDR3 regions and iRepertoire HTBI primers were the basis on which TCR beta libraries were built. TCRdb redid the calling of the multiplex PCR reads with MiXCR, one entry per CDR3 protein. Of roughly 610,000 distinct CDR3 sequences listed, approximately 15% are singletons. Time point denoted: newly diagnosed GD, antithyroid drugs for less than 3 months. From RNA extracted from PBMCs, the TCR library was made. The same specimen was also included in a second study, on T cells in Graves' hyperthyroidism and ophthalmopathy. From that study: Patients aged 18 to 65 had newly diagnosed hyperthyroidism that had lasted under 2 months.

The source of this sequence is a woman in her thirties with Graves disease. This chain links TRBV5-1 with TRBJ1-1; D is possibly TRBD1 (6 bases). Here the sequenced sample was peripheral blood mononuclear cells (PBMCs), taken at new diagnosis, from a patient treated with antithyroid drugs. The CDR3 loop reads CASGAQGNTEAFF. The CDR3 DNA reads TGCGCCAGCGGGGCACAGGGGAACACTGAAGCTTTCTTT.